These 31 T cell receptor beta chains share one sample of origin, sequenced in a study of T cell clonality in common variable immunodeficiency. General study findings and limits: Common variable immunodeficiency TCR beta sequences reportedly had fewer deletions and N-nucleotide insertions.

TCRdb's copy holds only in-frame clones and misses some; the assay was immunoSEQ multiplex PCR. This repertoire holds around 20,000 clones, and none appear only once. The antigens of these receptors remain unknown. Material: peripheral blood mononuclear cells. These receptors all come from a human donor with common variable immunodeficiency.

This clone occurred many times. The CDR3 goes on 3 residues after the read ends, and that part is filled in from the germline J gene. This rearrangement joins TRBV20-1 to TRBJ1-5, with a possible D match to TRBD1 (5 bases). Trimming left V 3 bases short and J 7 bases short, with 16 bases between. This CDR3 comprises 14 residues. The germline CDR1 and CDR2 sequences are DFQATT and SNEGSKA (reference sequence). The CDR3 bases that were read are TGCAGTGCTAGGGGGAGGGGTTCAGGGCAGCCC. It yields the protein CSARGRGSGQP. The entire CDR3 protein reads CSARGRGSGQPQHF.

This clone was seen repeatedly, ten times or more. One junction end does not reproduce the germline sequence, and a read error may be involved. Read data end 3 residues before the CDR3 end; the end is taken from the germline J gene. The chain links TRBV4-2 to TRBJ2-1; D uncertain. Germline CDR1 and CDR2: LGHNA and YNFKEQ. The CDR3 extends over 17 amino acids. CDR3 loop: CASSQSERLVSYNEQFF. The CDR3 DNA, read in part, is TGCGCCAGCAGCCAATCCGAGAGACTCGTGTCCTACAATGAG.

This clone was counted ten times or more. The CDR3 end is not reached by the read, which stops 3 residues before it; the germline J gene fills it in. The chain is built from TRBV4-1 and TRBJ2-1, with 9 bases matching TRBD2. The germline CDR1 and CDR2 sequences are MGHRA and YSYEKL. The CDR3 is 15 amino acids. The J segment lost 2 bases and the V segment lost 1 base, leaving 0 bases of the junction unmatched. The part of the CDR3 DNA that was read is TGCGCCAGCAGCCAAGTAGCGGGGGCCTACAATGAG. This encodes CASSQVAGAYNE. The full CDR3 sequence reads CASSQVAGAYNEQFF.

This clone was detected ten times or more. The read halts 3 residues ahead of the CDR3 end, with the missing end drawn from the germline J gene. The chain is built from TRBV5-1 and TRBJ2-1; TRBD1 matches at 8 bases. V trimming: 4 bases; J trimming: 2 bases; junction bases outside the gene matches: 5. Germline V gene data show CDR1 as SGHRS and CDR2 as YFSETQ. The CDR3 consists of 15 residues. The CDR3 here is CASSTWTGTYNEQFF. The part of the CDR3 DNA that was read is TGCGCCAGCAGCACCTGGACAGGGACCTACAATGAG.

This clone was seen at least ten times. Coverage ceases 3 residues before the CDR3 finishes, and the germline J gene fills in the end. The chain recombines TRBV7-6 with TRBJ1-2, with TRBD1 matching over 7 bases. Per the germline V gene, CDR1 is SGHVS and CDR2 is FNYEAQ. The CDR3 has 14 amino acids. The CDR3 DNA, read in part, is TGTGCCAGCAGCCTTTCGACAGGGTTGGGCGGC. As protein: CASSLSTGLGG. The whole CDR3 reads CASSLSTGLGGYTF.

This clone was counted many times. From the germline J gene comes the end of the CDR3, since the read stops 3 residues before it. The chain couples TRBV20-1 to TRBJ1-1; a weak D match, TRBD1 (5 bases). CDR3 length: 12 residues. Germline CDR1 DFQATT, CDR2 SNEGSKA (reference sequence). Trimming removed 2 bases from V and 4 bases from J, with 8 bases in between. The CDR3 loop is CSARKQGTEAFF. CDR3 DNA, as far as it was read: TGCAGTGCTAGAAAGCAGGGCACTGAA.

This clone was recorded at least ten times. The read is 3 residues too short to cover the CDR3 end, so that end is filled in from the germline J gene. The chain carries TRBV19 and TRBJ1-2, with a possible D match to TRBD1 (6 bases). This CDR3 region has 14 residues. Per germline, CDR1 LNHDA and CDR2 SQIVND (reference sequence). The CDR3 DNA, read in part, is TGTGCCAGTAGTTTCCTCGGACAGTCGCGGGGC. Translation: CASSFLGQSRG. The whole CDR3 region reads CASSFLGQSRGYTF.

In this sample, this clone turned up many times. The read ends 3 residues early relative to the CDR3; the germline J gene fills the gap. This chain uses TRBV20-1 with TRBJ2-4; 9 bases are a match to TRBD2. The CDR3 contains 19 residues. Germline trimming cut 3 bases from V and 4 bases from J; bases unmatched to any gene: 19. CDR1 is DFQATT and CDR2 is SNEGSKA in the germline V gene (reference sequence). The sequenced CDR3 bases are TGCAGTGCTAGTCTTCTACCTAGCGGGGTCCTATCACCGAAAAACATT. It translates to CSASLLPSGVLSPKNI. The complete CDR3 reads CSASLLPSGVLSPKNIQYF.

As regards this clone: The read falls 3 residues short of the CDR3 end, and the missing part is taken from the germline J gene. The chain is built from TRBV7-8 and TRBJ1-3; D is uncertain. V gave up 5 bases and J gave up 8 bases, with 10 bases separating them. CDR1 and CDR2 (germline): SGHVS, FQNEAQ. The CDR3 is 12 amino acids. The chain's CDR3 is CASSPFSDTIYF. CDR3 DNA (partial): TGTGCCAGCAGCCCCTTTTCGGACACC.

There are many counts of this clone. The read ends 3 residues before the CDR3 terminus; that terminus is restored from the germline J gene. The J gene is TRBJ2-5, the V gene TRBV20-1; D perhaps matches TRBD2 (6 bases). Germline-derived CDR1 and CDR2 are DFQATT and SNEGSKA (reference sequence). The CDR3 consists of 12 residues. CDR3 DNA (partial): TGCAGTGCTCCCCCGATCGGGACTACC. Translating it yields CSAPPIGTT. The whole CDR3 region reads CSAPPIGTTQYF.

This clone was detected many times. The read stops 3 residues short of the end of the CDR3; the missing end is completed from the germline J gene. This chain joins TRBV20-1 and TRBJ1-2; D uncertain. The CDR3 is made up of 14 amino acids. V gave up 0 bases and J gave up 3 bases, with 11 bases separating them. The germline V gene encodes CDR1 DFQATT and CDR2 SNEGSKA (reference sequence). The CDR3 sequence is CSARDKERDYGYTF. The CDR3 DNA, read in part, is TGCAGTGCTAGAGATAAGGAAAGGGACTATGGC.

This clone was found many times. CDR3 protein: CASSLRTDTEAFF. The sequenced part of the CDR3 DNA is TGTGCCAGCAGCTTAAGGACAGACACTGAA. The genes are TRBV7-2 and TRBJ1-1, with D possibly TRBD1 on 6 matching bases. The read ends 3 residues early relative to the CDR3; the germline J gene fills the gap. The CDR3 loop spans 13 amino acids. CDR1 is SGHTA and CDR2 is FQGNSA in the germline V gene. With 2 bases removed from V and 3 bases from J, the gap between germline ends came to 7 bases. Based on the CDR3 plus reference TRBV7-2 and TRBJ1-1, the full variable domain is GAGVSQSPSNKVTEKGKDVELRCDPISGHTALYWYRQSLGQGLEFLIYFQGNSAPDKSGLPSDRFSAERTGGSVSTLTIQRTQQEDSAVYLCASSLRTDTEAFFGQGTRLTVV.

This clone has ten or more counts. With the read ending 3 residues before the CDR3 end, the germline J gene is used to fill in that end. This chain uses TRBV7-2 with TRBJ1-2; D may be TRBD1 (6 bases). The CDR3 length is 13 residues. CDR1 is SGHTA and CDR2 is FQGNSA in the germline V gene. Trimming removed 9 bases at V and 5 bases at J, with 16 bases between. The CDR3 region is CASTVDRSYGYTF. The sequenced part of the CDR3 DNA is TGTGCCAGTACCGTAGACAGGTCGTATGGC.

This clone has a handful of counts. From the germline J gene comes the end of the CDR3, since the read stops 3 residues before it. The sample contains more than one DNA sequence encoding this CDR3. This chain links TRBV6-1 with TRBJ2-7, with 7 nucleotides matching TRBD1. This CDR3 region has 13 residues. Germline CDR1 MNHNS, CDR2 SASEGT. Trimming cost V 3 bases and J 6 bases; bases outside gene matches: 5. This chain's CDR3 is CASSDAPGGEQYF. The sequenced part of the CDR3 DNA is TGTGCCAGCAGTGACGCGCCAGGGGGCGAG.

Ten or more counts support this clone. CDR3 loop: CASSLGQGNNEQFF. CDR3 DNA (partial): TGTGCCAGTAGTTTGGGACAGGGTAACAATGAG. The chain has TRBV19 and TRBJ2-1; 9 bases map to TRBD1. The CDR3 end falls 3 residues outside the read, so it is completed with the germline J gene. CDR3 length equals 14 residues. The germline V gene encodes CDR1 LNHDA and CDR2 SQIVND (reference sequence). Trimming cost V 5 bases and J 5 bases; bases outside gene matches: 4.

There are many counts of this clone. Here the CDR3 reads CASSIANRGDQPQHF. The DNA read from the CDR3 is TGTGCCAGTAGTATAGCTAACAGGGGAGATCAGCCC. This rearrangement joins TRBV19 to TRBJ1-5, with TRBD1 matching 7 bases. The read ends 3 residues before the CDR3 terminus; that terminus is restored from the germline J gene. The CDR3 loop spans 15 amino acids. The germline CDR1 and CDR2 sequences are LNHDA and SQIVND (reference sequence). V dropped 1 base and J dropped 5; count of bases not matched to a gene: 5.

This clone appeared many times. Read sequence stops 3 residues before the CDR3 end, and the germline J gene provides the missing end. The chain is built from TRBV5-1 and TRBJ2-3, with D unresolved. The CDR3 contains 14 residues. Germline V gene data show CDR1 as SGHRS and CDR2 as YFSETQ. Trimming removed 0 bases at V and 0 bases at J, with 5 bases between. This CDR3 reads CASSLGASTDTQYF. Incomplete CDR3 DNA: TGCGCCAGCAGCTTGGGGGCCAGCACAGATACG.

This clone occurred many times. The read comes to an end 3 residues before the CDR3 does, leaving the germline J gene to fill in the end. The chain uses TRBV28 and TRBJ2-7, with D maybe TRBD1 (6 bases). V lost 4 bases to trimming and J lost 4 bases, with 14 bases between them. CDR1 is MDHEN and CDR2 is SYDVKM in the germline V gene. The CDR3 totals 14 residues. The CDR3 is CASSWDKKRYEQYF. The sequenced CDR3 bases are TGTGCCAGCAGTTGGGACAAAAAGAGGTACGAG.

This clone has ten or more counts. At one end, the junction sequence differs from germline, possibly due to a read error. The chain's CDR3 is CASSLIPGRVEKDQPQHF. The part of the CDR3 DNA that was read is TGTGCTAGCAGCTTAATCCCCGGCAGGGTAGAGAAGGATCAGCCC. This chain links TRBV7-7 with TRBJ1-5; tentatively, D is TRBD1 (5 bases). Coverage ceases 3 residues before the CDR3 finishes, and the germline J gene fills in the end. The CDR3 runs to 18 residues. Germline V gene sequence: CDR1 SSHAT, CDR2 FNYEAQ (reference sequence).

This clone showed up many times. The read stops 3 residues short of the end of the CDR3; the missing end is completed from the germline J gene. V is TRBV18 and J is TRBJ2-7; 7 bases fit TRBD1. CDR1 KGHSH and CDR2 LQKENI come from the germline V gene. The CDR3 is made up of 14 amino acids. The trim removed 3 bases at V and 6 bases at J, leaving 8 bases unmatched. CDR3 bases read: TGTGCCAGCTCACCGCTGACAGGGTCCCTCGAG. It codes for CASSPLTGSLE. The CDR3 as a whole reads CASSPLTGSLEQYF.

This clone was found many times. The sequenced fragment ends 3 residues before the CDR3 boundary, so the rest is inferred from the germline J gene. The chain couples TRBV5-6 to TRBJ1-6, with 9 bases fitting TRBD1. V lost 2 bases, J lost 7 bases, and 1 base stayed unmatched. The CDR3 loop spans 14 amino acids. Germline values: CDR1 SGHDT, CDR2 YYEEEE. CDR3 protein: CASSLTGGNSPLHF. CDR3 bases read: TGTGCCAGCAGCTTAACAGGGGGCAATTCACCC.

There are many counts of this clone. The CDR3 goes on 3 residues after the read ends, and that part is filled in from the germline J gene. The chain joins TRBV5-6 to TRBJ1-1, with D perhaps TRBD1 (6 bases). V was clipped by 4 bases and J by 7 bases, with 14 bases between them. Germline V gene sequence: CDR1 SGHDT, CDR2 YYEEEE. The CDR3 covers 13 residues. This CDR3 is CASSPGAGGEAFF. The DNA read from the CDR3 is TGTGCCAGCAGCCCGGGGGCGGGGGGTGAA.

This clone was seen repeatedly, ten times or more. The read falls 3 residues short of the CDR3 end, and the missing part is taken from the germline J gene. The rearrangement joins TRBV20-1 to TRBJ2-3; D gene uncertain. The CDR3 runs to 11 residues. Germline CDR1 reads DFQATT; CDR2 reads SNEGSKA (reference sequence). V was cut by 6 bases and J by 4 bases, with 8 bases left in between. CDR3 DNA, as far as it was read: TGCAGTGCAAACCTAGCAGATACG. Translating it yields CSANLADT. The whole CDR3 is CSANLADTQYF.

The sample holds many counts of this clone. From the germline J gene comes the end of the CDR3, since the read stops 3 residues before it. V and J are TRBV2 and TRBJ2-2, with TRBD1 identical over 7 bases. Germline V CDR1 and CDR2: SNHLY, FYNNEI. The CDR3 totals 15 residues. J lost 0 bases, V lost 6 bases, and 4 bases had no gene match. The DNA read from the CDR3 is TGTGCCAGCAGGTTAGACAGGGCGAACACCGGGGAG. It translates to CASRLDRANTGE. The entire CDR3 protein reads CASRLDRANTGELFF.

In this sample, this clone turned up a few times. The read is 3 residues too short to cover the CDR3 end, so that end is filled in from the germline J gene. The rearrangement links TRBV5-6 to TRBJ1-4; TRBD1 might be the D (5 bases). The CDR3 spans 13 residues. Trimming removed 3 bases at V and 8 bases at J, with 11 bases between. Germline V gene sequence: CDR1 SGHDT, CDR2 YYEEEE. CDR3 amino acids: CASSSDSKEKLFF. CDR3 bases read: TGTGCCAGCAGCTCCGACAGTAAGGAAAAA.

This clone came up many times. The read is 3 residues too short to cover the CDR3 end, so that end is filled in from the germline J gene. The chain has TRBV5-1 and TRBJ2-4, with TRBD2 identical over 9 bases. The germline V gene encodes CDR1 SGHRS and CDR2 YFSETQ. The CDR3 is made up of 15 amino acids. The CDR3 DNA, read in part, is TGCGCCAGCAGCTTGGCTCGGTCTAGCGGGGTGGTT. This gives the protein CASSLARSSGVV. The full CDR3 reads CASSLARSSGVVQYF.

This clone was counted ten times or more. CDR3 bases read: TGTGCCAGCAGCGTCGTCGTAGGGGTGGTGGAGACC. It encodes CASSVVVGVVET. The whole CDR3 is CASSVVVGVVETQYF. The V gene is TRBV5-6, the J gene TRBJ2-5; tentative D call: TRBD1 (5 bases). With the read ending 3 residues before the CDR3 end, the germline J gene is used to fill in that end. The CDR3 is 15 amino acids. V was clipped by 4 bases and J by 5 bases, with 18 bases between them. The germline V gene encodes CDR1 SGHDT and CDR2 YYEEEE. Supplemented by reference TRBV5-6 and TRBJ2-5, the full variable domain reads DAGVTQSPTHLIKTRGQQVTLRCSPKSGHDTVSWYQQALGQGPQFIFQYYEEEERQRGNFPDRFSGHQFPNYSSELNVNALLLGDSALYLCASSVVVGVVETQYFGPGTRLLVL.

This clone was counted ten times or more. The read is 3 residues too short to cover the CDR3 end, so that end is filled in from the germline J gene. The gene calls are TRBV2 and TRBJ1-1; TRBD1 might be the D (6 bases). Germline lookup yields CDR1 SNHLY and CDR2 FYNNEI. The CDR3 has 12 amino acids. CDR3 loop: CASSGQAAEAFF. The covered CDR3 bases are TGTGCCAGCAGTGGACAGGCAGCAGAA.

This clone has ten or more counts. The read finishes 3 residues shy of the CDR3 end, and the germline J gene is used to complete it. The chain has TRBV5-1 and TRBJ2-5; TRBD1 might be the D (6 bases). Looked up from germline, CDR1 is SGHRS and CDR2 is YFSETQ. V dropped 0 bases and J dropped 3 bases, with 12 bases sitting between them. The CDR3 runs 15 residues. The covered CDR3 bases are TGCGCCAGCAGCTTGGGGGACAACCAGAAAGAGACC. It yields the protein CASSLGDNQKET. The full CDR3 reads CASSLGDNQKETQYF.

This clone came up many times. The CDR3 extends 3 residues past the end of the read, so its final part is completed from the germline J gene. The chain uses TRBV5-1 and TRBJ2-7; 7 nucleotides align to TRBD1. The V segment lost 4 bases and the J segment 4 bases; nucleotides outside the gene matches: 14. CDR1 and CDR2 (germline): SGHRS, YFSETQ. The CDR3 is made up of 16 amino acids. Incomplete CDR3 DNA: TGCGCCAGCAGCCCGCGGACAGGACAGGACGGTTACGAG. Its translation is CASSPRTGQDGYE. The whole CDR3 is CASSPRTGQDGYEQYF.

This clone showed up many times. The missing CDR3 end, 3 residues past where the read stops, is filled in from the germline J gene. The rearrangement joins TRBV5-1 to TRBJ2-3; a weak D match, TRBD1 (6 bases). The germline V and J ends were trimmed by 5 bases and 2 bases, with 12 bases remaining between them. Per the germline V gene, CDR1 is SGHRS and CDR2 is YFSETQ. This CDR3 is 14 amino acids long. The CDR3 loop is CASRDSGLTDTQYF. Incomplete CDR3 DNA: TGCGCCAGCAGGGACAGTGGGCTCACAGATACG.